One T cell receptor (beta chain) is described in this entry. TCRdb's copy holds only in-frame clones and misses some; the assay was immunoSEQ multiplex PCR. The table includes some 80,000 clones, more than 80% detected once. This sample is drawn from a study of radiotherapy plus CTLA-4 blockade in lung cancer. The CDR3 runs to 18 residues. Trimming shortened V by 4 bases and J by 6 bases, and 25 bases separated the two germline ends. The germline gives CDR1 LNHDA, CDR2 SQIVND (reference sequence). The chain combines TRBV19 with TRBJ1-5; perhaps TRBD1 as D (6 bases). Sequenced material: peripheral blood, taken from a patient treated with radiotherapy plus ipilimumab. This clonotype was obtained from a human donor with non-small cell lung cancer who had stable disease on radiotherapy plus ipilimumab. CDR3 bases: TGTGCCAGTAGTAGAGGGGATAGGGGGGGCCGAGGAGGTCAGCCCCAGCATTTT. This translates into CASSRGDRGGRGGQPQHF.